One sample yielded the 4 T cell receptor beta chains listed below, sequenced in a study of technical replicates of blood from a handful of donors. Data came from immunoSEQ multiplex PCR; TCRdb stores just in-frame clones and leaves some out. The data contain under 95,000 clones, 91% of them singletons. The specimen sequenced was T cells isolated from PBMCs. These receptors all come from a human donor in good health. Some clones in this sample may be carry-over from other donors' samples.

The chain carries TRBV27 and TRBJ2-3, with 10 bases identical to TRBD2. The CDR3 runs to 20 residues. CDR1 MNHEY and CDR2 SMNVEV come from the germline V gene (reference sequence). V was pared by 3 bases and J by 0 bases, with 15 bases of the junction left unmatched. Here the CDR3 reads CASSLNLLASGGTSTDTQYF. DNA for the CDR3: TGTGCCAGCAGTTTGAATCTCTTGGCTAGCGGGGGCACCAGCACAGATACGCAGTATTTT.

With respect to this clone: This sample includes further DNA sequences coding for the same CDR3. The chain has TRBV5-4 and TRBJ1-3; D not certain. Trimming took off 4 bases at V and 1 base at J, with 12 bases between the two ends. Looked up from germline, CDR1 is SGHNT and CDR2 is YYREEE (reference sequence). This CDR3 region has 15 residues. The chain's CDR3 is CASSPPGGSGNTIYF. CDR3 sequence (DNA): TGTGCCAGCAGCCCCCCGGGAGGTTCTGGAAACACCATATATTTT.

The V and J genes are TRBV5-6 and TRBJ2-7; no clear D. V was trimmed by 1 base and J by 0 bases, leaving 5 bases between them. Germline V lookup: CDR1 SGHDT, CDR2 YYEEEE. CDR3 length: 13 residues. The CDR3 DNA reads as TGTGCCAGCAGCTTGTACGGCTCCTACGAGCAGTACTTC. It encodes CASSLYGSYEQYF.

The CDR3 loop is CASSKGGGSYGYTF. The CDR3 coding sequence is TGTGCCAGCAGCAAAGGGGGGGGTAGTTATGGCTACACCTTC. The V gene is TRBV9, the J gene TRBJ1-2, with D perhaps matching TRBD1 (6 bases). This CDR3 spans 14 amino acids. CDR1 and CDR2 (germline): SGDLS, YYNGEE. Trimming pared 4 bases from V and 5 bases from J, leaving 15 bases between.